This T cell receptor beta chain was observed in a study of graft-versus-host responses after intestinal transplantation. Study at large: Isolated intestinal, liver-intestinal, or multivisceral transplants had been given to the recipients. Tacrolimus and steroids were given for 3 to 4 years to all recipients after anti-thymocyte globulin induction.

Comment on this clone: Antigen unknown.

There are 16 residues in the CDR3. CDR1 is MNHEY, CDR2 SVGAGI, per germline. V lost 1 base and J 4 bases, leaving 14 bases between the germline ends. Repertoires were generated with immunoSEQ multiplex PCR, while TCRdb's copy carries only in-frame clones and drops some. The sample comprises approximately 60,000 clones, 90% of which are singletons, and around 1.7% rests with the top ten. The input for sequencing was unstimulated CD8+ T cells sorted from spleen or lymph node cells, taken before transplant. The rearrangement uses TRBV6-5 and TRBJ1-5, with no clear D. This receptor was identified in a human donor who was the organ donor for an intestinal transplant. CDR3 coding DNA: TGTGCCAGCAGTTACTACCCCCCCTCGGGGAATCAGCCCCAGCATTTT. It translates to CASSYYPPSGNQPQHF.